A single sample gave rise to the 21 T cell receptor beta chains below, sequenced in a study of Graves' ophthalmopathy and Graves' hyperthyroidism. TCR beta CDR3 amplification used RNA transcripts. Following a first-round RT-PCR that used HTBI primers, a second-round multiplex PCR was carried out. TCRdb used MiXCR to reprocess the multiplex PCR reads, holding one entry per CDR3 protein. Of about 420,000 distinct CDR3 sequences listed, around 21% are singletons. The specimen sequenced was peripheral blood. Every receptor here comes from a woman aged 18-30 years with stable Graves' hyperthyroidism.

This clonotype was seen at least ten times. The rearrangement uses TRBV19 and TRBJ2-7; 7 bases align to TRBD2. Germline assignment: CDR1 LNHDA and CDR2 SQIVND (reference sequence). V was pared by 4 bases and J by 12 bases, with 12 bases of the junction left unmatched. The length of the CDR3 is 13 residues. The CDR3 is CASSTATAGRMYF. The DNA for the CDR3 is TGTGCCAGTAGTACAGCTACAGCGGGAAGGATGTACTTC.

This clonotype was picked up many times. The chain employs TRBV2 and TRBJ1-1, with D tentatively TRBD1 (6 bases). Germline CDR1 SNHLY, CDR2 FYNNEI. Trimming shortened V by 7 bases and J by 4 bases, and 19 bases separated the two germline ends. The CDR3 totals 15 residues. The CDR3 DNA reads as TGTGCCAGCATCCGAATGGGGGGCCCGAGCACTGAAGCTTTCTTT. Translating it yields CASIRMGGPSTEAFF.

CDR3 residues: CASSMEGWNIQYF. Here the CDR3 DNA reads TGTGCCAGTAGTATGGAGGGGTGGAACATTCAGTACTTC. This chain uses TRBV19 with TRBJ2-4, with a tentative D call TRBD2 (6 bases). The CDR3 extends over 13 amino acids. Trimming shortened V by 3 bases and J by 7 bases, and 10 bases separated the two germline ends. Germline-derived CDR1 and CDR2 are LNHDA and SQIVND (reference sequence). The full variable domain, rest sourced from reference TRBV19 and TRBJ2-4, is DGGITQSPKYLFRKEGQNVTLSCEQNLNHDAMYWYRQDPGQGLRLIYYSQIVNDFQKGDIAEGYSVSREKKESFPLTVTSAQKNPTAFYLCASSMEGWNIQYFGAGTRLSVL.

In its sample, this clonotype was seen many times. This sequence joins TRBV29-1 and TRBJ2-7; 12 bases agree with TRBD1. CDR1 and CDR2 (germline): SQVTM, ANQGSEA. With V trimmed by 0 bases and J by 7 bases, 7 bases remained unmatched. This CDR3 comprises 15 residues. The chain's CDR3 is CSVEEPGQGAGEQYF. CDR3 in DNA: TGCAGCGTTGAAGAGCCGGGACAGGGGGCGGGAGAGCAGTACTTC.

The CDR3 region is CASSWLYLYEQYF. The CDR3 DNA reads TGCGCCAGCAGCTGGTTATACTTGTACGAGCAGTACTTC. The chain links TRBV5-1 to TRBJ2-7, with D unclear. The CDR3 covers 13 residues. The V end lost 3 bases, the J end lost 4 bases, and 11 bases lay between the germline ends. Germline CDR1 is SGHRS and CDR2 is YFSETQ.

This clonotype was seen only a few times. The V gene is TRBV20-1, the J gene TRBJ2-5; TRBD1 matches 10 bases. V lost 0 bases and J lost 5; bases outside the gene matches: 6. The CDR3 is 15 residues long. Germline assignment: CDR1 DFQATT and CDR2 SNEGSKA (reference sequence). CDR3 DNA sequence: TGCAGTGCTAGAGATGGGGGACAGGGGACGGAGACCCAGTACTTC. Translating gives CSARDGGQGTETQYF.

Ten or more counts support this clonotype. The gene calls are TRBV11-3 and TRBJ2-2; D not certain. The germline CDR1 and CDR2 sequences are SGHNT and YENEEA. The CDR3 extends over 12 amino acids. The V gene lost 5 bases and the J gene lost 7 bases, with 8 bases spanning the gap. Here the CDR3 reads CASSRTSGELFF. The CDR3 DNA reads TGTGCCAGCAGCAGGACCAGCGGGGAGCTGTTTTTT.

This clonotype has ten or more counts. This rearrangement joins TRBV4-1 to TRBJ2-7, with TRBD1 matching 12 bases. Germline CDR1 is MGHRA and CDR2 is YSYEKL. V shed 4 bases, J shed 4 bases, and the junction held 8 bases outside the gene matches. This CDR3 has 16 amino acids. The chain's CDR3 is CASSRPGTGGGYEQYF. The CDR3 bases are TGCGCCAGCAGCCGACCCGGGACAGGGGGCGGTTACGAGCAGTACTTC.

This clonotype has just a few counts. V is TRBV6-4 and J is TRBJ2-7; 10 nucleotides align to TRBD1. The ends lost 2 bases at V and 3 bases at J; junction bases unmatched: 13. The CDR3 is 18 amino acids. Looked up from germline, CDR1 is MRHNA and CDR2 is SNTAGT. The CDR3 DNA follows: TGTGCCAGCAGTGACCGGACAGGGGGGAAATTGGGAGACTACGAGCAGTACTTC. This translates into CASSDRTGGKLGDYEQYF.

This clonotype was counted many times. The rearrangement uses TRBV7-3 and TRBJ2-6; the D gene is possibly TRBD2 (6 bases). CDR1 is SGHTA, CDR2 FQGTGA, per germline. V lost 1 base, J lost 0 bases, and 16 bases lay in between. CDR3 length equals 19 residues. The chain's CDR3 is CASSLRGRGRVSGANVLTF. The CDR3, as DNA: TGTGCCAGCAGCTTAAGGGGACGGGGGAGAGTCTCTGGGGCCAACGTCCTGACTTTC.

This clonotype showed up many times. This sequence joins TRBV6-8 and TRBJ2-2; D perhaps matches TRBD2 (6 bases). There are 17 residues in the CDR3. The germline CDR1 and CDR2 sequences are MNHGY and SAAAGT. Trimming cost V 4 bases and J 1 base, with 16 bases left between them. CDR3 DNA: TGTGCCAGCAGTTTAAGTGAGCGGGTTCAGAACACCGGGGAGCTGTTTTTT. It yields the protein CASSLSERVQNTGELFF.

In its sample, this clonotype was seen a few times. V gene TRBV11-2 combines with J gene TRBJ2-7; 8 nucleotides agree with TRBD2. Trimming at V came to 0 bases and at J to 4 bases, leaving 8 bases not matched to a gene. This CDR3 region has 16 residues. The V gene's germline CDR1 is SGHAT and CDR2 FQNNGV. CDR3 sequence reads: CASSLEWRGETYEQYF. CDR3 DNA sequence: TGTGCCAGCAGCTTAGAATGGCGGGGGGAAACTTACGAGCAGTACTTC. Full variable domain (outside the CDR3, taken from reference TRBV11-2 and TRBJ2-7): EAGVAQSPRYKIIEKRQSVAFWCNPISGHATLYWYQQILGQGPKLLIQFQNNGVVDDSQLPKDRFSAERLKGVDSTLKIQPAKLEDSAVYLCASSLEWRGETYEQYFGPGTRLTVT.

This clonotype was observed at least ten times. V usage is TRBV10-3 and J usage is TRBJ1-2, with TRBD1 matching over 8 bases. With V trimmed by 5 bases and J by 1 base, 9 bases remained unmatched. The germline V gene encodes CDR1 ENHRY and CDR2 SYGVKD. The CDR3 contains 16 residues. CDR3 protein: CAISSSLDRVNYGYTF. The CDR3 DNA follows: TGTGCCATCAGTTCTAGCTTGGACAGGGTTAACTATGGCTACACCTTC.

The rearrangement joins TRBV10-3 to TRBJ1-1, with TRBD1 matching over 7 bases. Germline assignment: CDR1 ENHRY and CDR2 SYGVKD. The V segment lost 2 bases and the J segment 3 bases; nucleotides outside the gene matches: 3. The CDR3 has 14 residues. CDR3 loop: CAISEGTADTEAFF. CDR3 nucleotides: TGTGCCATCAGTGAGGGGACAGCAGACACTGAAGCTTTCTTT.

This clonotype was detected many times. The V and J genes are TRBV25-1 and TRBJ2-1, with 8 bases aligning to TRBD2. Germline V gives CDR1 MGHDK, CDR2 SYGVNS. Trimming removed 2 bases from V and 6 bases from J; junction bases left unmatched: 6. The CDR3 consists of 15 residues. CDR3 protein: CASSEPGLAANEQFF. CDR3 nucleotides: TGTGCCAGCAGTGAACCCGGACTAGCAGCCAATGAGCAGTTCTTC.

This clonotype was observed a single time. The V call is TRBV7-3, the J call TRBJ1-1, with 8 bases matching TRBD1. Germline lookup yields CDR1 SGHTA and CDR2 FQGTGA. The CDR3 extends over 14 amino acids. The V gene end was trimmed by 8 bases and the J gene end by 1 base; junction bases not matched to a gene: 6. CDR3 amino acids: CASDPDRANTEAFF. DNA of the CDR3: TGTGCCAGCGACCCGGACAGGGCGAACACTGAAGCTTTCTTT.

This clonotype has at least ten counts. This sequence joins TRBV6-1 and TRBJ1-2; D is possibly TRBD1 (6 bases). With 6 bases removed from V and 1 base from J, the gap between germline ends came to 21 bases. This CDR3 spans 17 amino acids. Germline CDR1 is MNHNS and CDR2 is SASEGT. The CDR3 here is CASRTPRLGQINYGYTF. In nucleotides, the CDR3 is TGTGCCAGCAGAACCCCACGCCTCGGACAGATTAACTATGGCTACACCTTC.

The chain joins TRBV28 to TRBJ1-1; the D is unclear. Germline loops: CDR1 MDHEN, CDR2 SYDVKM. The CDR3 totals 16 residues. The V and J ends lost 6 bases and 0 bases respectively, with 17 bases between them. CDR3 region: CASSSVTEWLNTEAFF. The CDR3 DNA sequence: TGTGCCAGCAGCTCTGTAACAGAGTGGTTGAACACTGAAGCTTTCTTT.

The rearrangement uses TRBV6-5 and TRBJ2-7; 7 nucleotides line up with TRBD1. Germline V gene sequence: CDR1 MNHEY, CDR2 SVGAGI. The V gene end was trimmed by 1 base and the J gene end by 6 bases; junction bases not matched to a gene: 9. The CDR3 is made up of 15 amino acids. CDR3 sequence (DNA): TGTGCCAGCAGTTACTACCCCGTCGCAGGGGGCGAGCAGTACTTC. Its translation: CASSYYPVAGGEQYF.

This clonotype was counted many times. The rearrangement uses TRBV2 and TRBJ2-5; D gene ambiguous. There are 14 residues in the CDR3. Trimming took off 4 bases at V and 2 bases at J, with 11 bases between the two ends. From germline, CDR1 is SNHLY and CDR2 FYNNEI. The CDR3 bases are TGTGCCAGCAGTGCTGGGGTTGAACAAGAGACCCAGTACTTC. This codes for CASSAGVEQETQYF.

This clonotype showed up many times. The chain is built from TRBV6-2 or TRBV6-3 and TRBJ2-7; 7 nucleotides match TRBD1. The CDR3 extends over 14 amino acids. With V trimmed by 6 bases and J by 5 bases, 10 bases remained unmatched. The germline V gene encodes CDR1 MNHEY and CDR2 SVGEGT. The CDR3 here is CASSYTQTGNEQYF. The DNA for the CDR3 is TGTGCCAGCAGCTATACACAGACAGGGAACGAGCAGTACTTC.